The rows below give T cell receptor beta chains drawn from one sample of a study of blood T cells in healthy people across ages. Via MiXCR, TCRdb re-called the 5' RACE reads, giving one row per CDR3 protein. This sample yields 600,000 or so distinct CDR3 sequences, of which around 31% are seen a single time; about a sixth belongs to the top ten. The specimen was blood. Receptor source: a woman older than 75 in good health. CDR3s include the opening cysteine and the closing phenylalanine or tryptophan. D genes are given only for firm matches. Clone size is not always given. Where it is, it says once, few, many or a class for expanded clones.

j_call | v_call | clone_size | d_call | cdr3_nt | cdr3_aa
TRBJ2-7 | TRBV20-1 | - | - | TGCAGTGCACGGGCCCCGCAGGGAGGCCACGAGCAGTACTTC | CSARAPQGGHEQYF
TRBJ1-2 | TRBV24-1 | - | TRBD1 | TGTGCCACCAGTGTATCAGGGGGCACCTATGGCTACACCTTC | CATSVSGGTYGYTF
TRBJ2-5 | TRBV6-5 | many | TRBD1 | TGTGCCAGCAGTTACTCTACAGGGGTCCAAGAGACCCAGTACTTC | CASSYSTGVQETQYF
TRBJ1-2 | TRBV30 | many | - | TGTGCCTGGATATTTCTTTCTGGCTACACCTTC | CAWIFLSGYTF
TRBJ2-7 | TRBV5-1 | many | TRBD1 | TGCGCCAGCAGCTGGGACAGGCCCTATGCCTTCTACGAGCAGTACTTC | CASSWDRPYAFYEQYF
TRBJ1-2 | TRBV5-1 | - | - | TGCGCCGGCAGTTCTACAGCGTCTAACTATGGCTACACCTTC | CAGSSTASNYGYTF
TRBJ2-3 | TRBV5-1 | - | - | TGCGCCAGCACCGGCCCGCGGGCAGATACGCAGTATTTT | CASTGPRADTQYF
TRBJ1-1 | TRBV12-3/TRBV12-4 | many | - | TGTGCCAGCAGATTTACCGAGGGGGGAGCCGAAGCTTTCTTT | CASRFTEGGAEAFF
TRBJ2-3 | TRBV10-3 | - | TRBD2 | TGTGCCATCACCGACCCGGGGGGGAAGGATACGCAGTATTTT | CAITDPGGKDTQYF
TRBJ1-5 | TRBV6-5 | many | - | TGTGCCAGCAGTGATACAGGGAGCAATCAGCCCCAGCATTTT | CASSDTGSNQPQHF
TRBJ2-3 | TRBV27 | - | - | TGTGCCAGTCAACGACGGTGGGGCACAGATACGCAGTATTTT | CASQRRWGTDTQYF
TRBJ2-7 | TRBV20-1 | - | - | TGCAGTGCTAGAACCGGGACGGGGGACGAGCAGTACTTC | CSARTGTGDEQYF
TRBJ1-6 | TRBV11-2 | many | - | TGTGCCAGCAGCTTCTTCGGTGGTAATTCACCCCTCCACTTT | CASSFFGGNSPLHF
TRBJ1-4 | TRBV5-6 | - | - | TGTGCCAGCAGCTCTGGTGGGGAAAAACTGTTTTTT | CASSSGGEKLFF
TRBJ1-5 | TRBV10-3 | many | - | TGTGCCGCCTCGGCGGGAGAAGATAGCAATCAGCCCCAGCATTTT | CAASAGEDSNQPQHF
TRBJ2-3 | TRBV5-6 | few | TRBD1 | TGTGCCAGCGGACGGACAGGTCTAGGGACGGATACGCAGTATTTT | CASGRTGLGTDTQYF
TRBJ2-5 | TRBV7-2 | many | TRBD2 | TGTGCCAGCAGCATTCTAGCGGTGGAGACCCAGTACTTC | CASSILAVETQYF
TRBJ2-7 | TRBV11-2 | - | - | TGTGCCAGCAGCTATGGCATACCGACCTACGAGCAGTACTTC | CASSYGIPTYEQYF
TRBJ2-5 | TRBV6-1 | many | TRBD2 | TGTGCCAGCAGTGAAGATATAGCGGGGGGGCGAGAGACCCAGTACTTC | CASSEDIAGGRETQYF
TRBJ2-1 | TRBV27 | - | - | TGTGCCAGCACCTTACGTGGACAGAACAGTGAGCAGTTCTTC | CASTLRGQNSEQFF
TRBJ2-5 | TRBV7-9 | once | - | TGTGCCAGCAGCCGGGAGGTGATACAGGGTAGGGAGACCCAGTACTTC | CASSREVIQGRETQYF
TRBJ2-5 | TRBV3-1 | many | - | TGTGCCAGCAGCCAAGATACCACTTCACGGACCCAGTACTTC | CASSQDTTSRTQYF
TRBJ2-1 | TRBV7-2 | - | TRBD2 | TGTGCAAGCAGCTTTGGACTAGCGGGGGGCAATGAGCAGTGCTTC | CASSFGLAGGNEQCF
TRBJ1-1 | TRBV6-1 | once | - | TGTGCCAGCAGTGAACGGACGAACACTGAAGCTTTCTTT | CASSERTNTEAFF
TRBJ1-2 | TRBV4-2 | many | - | TGTGCCAGCAGCCAAGATCTGGCCACCCGAGCTGGCTACACCTTC | CASSQDLATRAGYTF
TRBJ2-7 | TRBV20-1 | - | TRBD1 | TGCAGTGCTAGAGATGGGGGGACAGGGTCCTACGAGCAGTACTTC | CSARDGGTGSYEQYF
TRBJ2-1 | TRBV7-3 | many | - | TGTGCCAGCAGCTTAATTGTTCGCGGTGAGCAGTTCTTC | CASSLIVRGEQFF
TRBJ2-6 | TRBV7-8 | once | - | TGTACCAGCAGCTCCCCAGGGATCTACTCTGGGGCCAACGTCCTGACTTTC | CTSSSPGIYSGANVLTF
TRBJ2-1 | TRBV7-9 | many | TRBD2 | TGTGCCAGCAGCTTAGAACTAGCGGGGGGGTTCTTC | CASSLELAGGFF
TRBJ1-4 | TRBV7-9 | many | - | TGTGCCAGCAGCTTAGTAACCGGGGGGTCGGAAAAACTGTTTTTT | CASSLVTGGSEKLFF
TRBJ1-1 | TRBV6-1 | - | - | TGTGCCAGCCAACAGAGGGTGAACACTGAAGCTTTCTTT | CASQQRVNTEAFF
TRBJ2-7 | TRBV20-1 | many | TRBD1 | TGCAGTGCTAGAGATGGCCGGACAGGGGACCACGAGCAGTACTTC | CSARDGRTGDHEQYF
TRBJ1-4 | TRBV20-1 | - | TRBD1 | TGCAGTGCCTCCCCCGGACAGGGATTGAGTGAAAAACCGTTTTTT | CSASPGQGLSEKPFF
TRBJ2-2 | TRBV18 | few | TRBD1 | TGTGCCAGCTCCGAACAGGGGGCCGATGACACCGGGGAGCTGTTTTTT | CASSEQGADDTGELFF
TRBJ1-1 | TRBV7-3 | few | - | TGTGCCAGCAGCCCTAGCGGGGGTTCGCACACTGAAGCTTTCTTT | CASSPSGGSHTEAFF
TRBJ2-7 | TRBV5-1 | many | - | TGCGCCAGCAGGTCAGGGCCCTCCTACGAGCAGTACTTC | CASRSGPSYEQYF
TRBJ2-1 | TRBV5-1 | - | TRBD2 | TGCGCCAGCAGCTTTTCTGGACTAGCGGGCGACAATGAGCTGTTCTTC | CASSFSGLAGDNELFF
TRBJ2-1 | TRBV7-2 | many | - | TGTGCCAGCAGCTTAAATGCAGGGCCAGAAGGTGAGCAGTTCTTC | CASSLNAGPEGEQFF
TRBJ1-6 | TRBV12-3/TRBV12-4 | - | - | TGTGCCAGCAGTTCACCGCCTTCACCCCTCCACTTT | CASSSPPSPLHF
TRBJ2-5 | TRBV7-9 | - | - | TGTGCCAGCAGCTTAGAGTATGGACAAGAGACCCAGTACTTC | CASSLEYGQETQYF
TRBJ1-4 | TRBV6-2/TRBV6-3 | - | TRBD1 | TGTGCCAGCAGTTCCCGGGACAGCGGGGGTGAAAAACTGTTTTTT | CASSSRDSGGEKLFF
TRBJ2-5 | TRBV20-1 | few | - | TGCAGTGCTAGTATGGAACAAGAGACCCAGTACTTC | CSASMEQETQYF
TRBJ2-7 | TRBV28 | - | TRBD1 | TGTGCCAGCAGTTGGGACAGGGACGAGCAGTACTTC | CASSWDRDEQYF
TRBJ2-7 | TRBV5-1 | - | - | TGCGCCAGCAGTGACCCACGCTCCTACGAGCAGTACTTC | CASSDPRSYEQYF
TRBJ2-3 | TRBV11-3 | - | - | TGTGCCAGTAGCTTTAGCAGATCAGATACGCAGTATTTT | CASSFSRSDTQYF
TRBJ2-1 | TRBV2 | many | - | TGTGCCAGCAGTGGTGGGGTGCACTTCAATGAGCAGTTCTTC | CASSGGVHFNEQFF
TRBJ2-3 | TRBV20-1 | many | - | TGCAGTGTGCGTGAGGCAATCCGGGGAGATACGCAGTATTTT | CSVREAIRGDTQYF
TRBJ2-1 | TRBV7-2 | - | TRBD2 | TGTGCCAGCAGCCAACTGACTAGCGGCTCCTACAATGAGCAGTTCTTC | CASSQLTSGSYNEQFF
TRBJ1-2 | TRBV5-5 | many | TRBD1 | TGTGCCAGCAGCTTAAGAACCGGGACAGGGGGCGTCGGCTACACCTTC | CASSLRTGTGGVGYTF
TRBJ2-1 | TRBV29-1 | few | TRBD2 | TGCAGCGTTGTTGCTAGCGGGGGGGCAACCTACAATGAGCAGTTCTTC | CSVVASGGATYNEQFF